The clone carrying this T cell receptor (beta chain) came up once. What it recognizes is unknown. This specimen belongs to a study of shared clonotypes between healthy human individuals. Overall study context: A few men and a couple of women, aged 18 to 49, were donors. Findings and caveats of the study: Sampling involved blood alone; tissue repertoires likely differ.

Assay: immunoSEQ multiplex PCR; the TCRdb copy retains only in-frame clones and omits some. The sample has a few million clones; 85% to 95% are singletons. V dropped 5 bases and J dropped 2; count of bases not matched to a gene: 4. The germline V gene has CDR1 SGHTA and CDR2 FQGNSA. The CDR3 length is 15 residues. Into CD45RA+ naive and CD45RA-negative memory subsets, the CD4+ cells were split. The receptor was derived from a man aged 18-30 years in good health. Some clones in this sample may be carry-over from other donors' samples. The V call is TRBV7-2, the J call TRBJ2-3, with TRBD2 matching 10 bases. Sequenced input: naive CD4+ T cells from PBMCs. Indicated subset: CD45RA+ positively selected. The CDR3, as DNA: TGTGCCAGCAGCCCCGGGACTAGCGCCACAGATACGCAGTATTTT. Protein sequence: CASSPGTSATDTQYF. Supplemented by reference TRBV7-2 and TRBJ2-3, the full variable domain reads GAGVSQSPSNKVTEKGKDVELRCDPISGHTALYWYRQSLGQGLEFLIYFQGNSAPDKSGLPSDRFSAERTGGSVSTLTIQRTQQEDSAVYLCASSPGTSATDTQYFGPGTRLTVL.